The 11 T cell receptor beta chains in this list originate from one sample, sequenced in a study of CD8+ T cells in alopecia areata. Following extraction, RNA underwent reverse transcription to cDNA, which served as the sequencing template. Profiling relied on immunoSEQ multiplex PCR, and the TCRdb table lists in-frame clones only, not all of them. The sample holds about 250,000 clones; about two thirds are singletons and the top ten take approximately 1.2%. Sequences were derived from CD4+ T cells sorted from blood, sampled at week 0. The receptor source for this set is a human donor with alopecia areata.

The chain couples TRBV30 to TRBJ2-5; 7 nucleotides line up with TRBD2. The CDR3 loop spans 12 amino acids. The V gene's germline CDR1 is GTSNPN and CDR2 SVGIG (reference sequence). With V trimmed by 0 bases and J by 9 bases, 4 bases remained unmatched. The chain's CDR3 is CAWSVTAGAQYF. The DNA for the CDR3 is TGTGCCTGGAGTGTAACGGCGGGGGCCCAGTACTTC.

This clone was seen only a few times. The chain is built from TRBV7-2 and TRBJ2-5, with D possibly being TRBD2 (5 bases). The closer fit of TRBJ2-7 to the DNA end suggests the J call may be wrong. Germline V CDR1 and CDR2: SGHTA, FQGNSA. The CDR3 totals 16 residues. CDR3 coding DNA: TGTGCCAGCAGCTTAGTATGGGCTAATGAGGGCGACGAGCAGTACTTC. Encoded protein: CASSLVWANEGDEQYF.

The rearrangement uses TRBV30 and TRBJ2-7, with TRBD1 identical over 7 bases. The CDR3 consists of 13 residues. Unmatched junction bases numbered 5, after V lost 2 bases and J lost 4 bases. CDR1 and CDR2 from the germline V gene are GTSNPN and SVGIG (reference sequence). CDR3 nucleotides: TGTGCCTGGAGTTCCGGGACAGTTTACGAGCAGTACTTC. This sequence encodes CAWSSGTVYEQYF. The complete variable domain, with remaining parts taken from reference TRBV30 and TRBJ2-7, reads SQTIHQWPATLVQPVGSPLSLECTVEGTSNPNLYWYRQAAGRGLQLLFYSVGIGQISSEVPQNLSASRPQDRQFILSSKKLLLSDSGFYLCAWSSGTVYEQYFGPGTRLTVT.

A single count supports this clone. This CDR3 is CASSVDPRQGAGANVLTF. The CDR3 coding sequence is TGTGCCAGCAGCGTAGACCCCCGACAGGGCGCTGGGGCCAACGTCCTGACTTTC. This chain uses TRBV9 with TRBJ2-6; TRBD1 aligns across 7 bases. Trimming took 0 bases from V and 2 from J; bases not matched to a gene: 8. The CDR3 consists of 18 residues. Germline CDR1 SGDLS, CDR2 YYNGEE.

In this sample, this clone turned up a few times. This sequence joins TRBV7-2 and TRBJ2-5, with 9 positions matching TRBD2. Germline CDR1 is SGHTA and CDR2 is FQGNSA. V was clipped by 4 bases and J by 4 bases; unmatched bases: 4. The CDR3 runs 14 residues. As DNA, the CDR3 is TGTGCCAGCAGCTCTAGCGGGGATGGAGAGACCCAGTACTTC. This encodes CASSSSGDGETQYF.

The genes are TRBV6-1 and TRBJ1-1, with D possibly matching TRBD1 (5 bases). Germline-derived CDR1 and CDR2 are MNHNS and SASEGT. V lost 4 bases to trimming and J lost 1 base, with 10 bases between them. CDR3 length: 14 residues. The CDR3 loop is CASSGKGPNTEAFF. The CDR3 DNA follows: TGTGCCAGCAGTGGGAAGGGGCCGAACACTGAAGCTTTCTTT.

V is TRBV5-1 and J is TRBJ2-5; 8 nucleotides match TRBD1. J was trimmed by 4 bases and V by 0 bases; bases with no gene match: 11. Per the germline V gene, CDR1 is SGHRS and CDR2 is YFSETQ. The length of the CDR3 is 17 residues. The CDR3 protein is CASSLVTGTGRRETQYF. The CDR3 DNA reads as TGCGCCAGCAGCTTGGTGACCGGGACAGGAAGGAGAGAGACCCAGTACTTC.

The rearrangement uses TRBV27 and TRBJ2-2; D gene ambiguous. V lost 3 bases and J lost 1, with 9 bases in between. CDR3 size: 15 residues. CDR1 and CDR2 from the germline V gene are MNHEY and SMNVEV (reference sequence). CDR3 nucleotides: TGTGCCAGCAGTTTTCGGTTATTGAACACCGGGGAGCTGTTTTTT. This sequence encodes CASSFRLLNTGELFF.

CDR3 in DNA: TGTGCCTGGAGTGCAGGCCGGGGCTACACCTTC. Amino acid sequence: CAWSAGRGYTF. The rearrangement uses TRBV30 and TRBJ1-2; D uncertain. This CDR3 region has 11 residues. Germline CDR1 is GTSNPN and CDR2 is SVGIG (reference sequence). V was cut by 1 base and J by 8 bases, with 8 bases left in between.

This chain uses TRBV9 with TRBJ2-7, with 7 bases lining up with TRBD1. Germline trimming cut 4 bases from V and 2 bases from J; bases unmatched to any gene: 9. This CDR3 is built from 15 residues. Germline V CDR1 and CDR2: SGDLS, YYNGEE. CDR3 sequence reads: CASSTGTASPYEQYF. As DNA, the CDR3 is TGTGCCAGCAGCACAGGGACAGCGAGCCCCTACGAGCAGTACTTC.

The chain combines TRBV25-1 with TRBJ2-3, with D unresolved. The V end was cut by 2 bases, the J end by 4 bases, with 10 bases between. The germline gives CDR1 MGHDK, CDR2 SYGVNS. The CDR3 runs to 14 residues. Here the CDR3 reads CASSEPSTSDTQYF. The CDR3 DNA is TGTGCCAGCAGTGAACCTAGTACCTCAGATACGCAGTATTTT.